What follows describes a single T cell receptor (beta chain). This clone was observed a single time. Its antigen has not been determined. Per-base qualities were not stored, and no clone one base away is much larger. Other nucleotide sequences from this sample produce the same CDR3. V has 0 bases trimmed and J has 6 bases trimmed; junction bases matching no gene number 0. Counted from cysteine to phenylalanine, this CDR3 has 14 amino acids. Only CDR3 DNA is held: 42 bases, read in frame from base 1. CDR1 and CDR2 are drawn from the germline V gene: SGHRS, YFSETQ. The sample is drawn from a study of Ad26.COV2.S vaccination and SARS-CoV-2 variants listed by TCRdb under 2021. Background on the whole study: Donors in the vaccine arm were drawn from COV1001, a phase I-IIa trial of Ad26.COV2.S in healthy adults that was multicentre, randomized, double-blind and placebo-controlled. Ad26.COV2.S was given intramuscularly at 5x10^10 or 1x10^11 viral particles, as a single shot or as two shots 56 days apart. Sequencing of the TCRbeta repertoire served to evaluate the specificity and breadth of SARS-CoV-2-reactive T cell receptors following Ad26.COV2.S vaccination. The TCR-sequenced set comprised about 32 samples: 19 Ad26.COV2.S vaccine recipients, 5 placebo recipients and 8 SARS-CoV-2 convalescent individuals. Participants in the trial were split at random into five groups of five each, receiving low-dose or high-dose Ad26.COV2.S once or twice, or else placebo on both occasions. Throughout the experiments and outcome assessment, investigators stayed blinded to trial group allocation. What the research found in general, with its limitations: After vaccination, spike-specific CD8+ and CD4+ T cell responses were reported to show substantial breadth. The study lacked the statistical power to compare responses across vaccine doses or regimens. Higher spike-specific TCR breadth was observed in Ad26.COV2.S recipients than in placebo recipients (P = 0.0014). It was noted by the authors that total T cell responses may have been underestimated by the TCR breadth and depth analyses. Vaccine and placebo recipients had similar non-spike TCR breadth, a finding consistent with the vaccine containing only spike.

The sample's treatment or condition label, in plain terms: around 19 received Ad26.COV2.S at low or high dose, single or two shots; roughly 5 received placebo; per-sample allocation not given. For vaccine and placebo recipients, repertoires were sequenced using samples collected on day 63 after the first injection. Cohort 1b enrolled around 23 adults aged 18-55 years at a single site in Boston, USA, between 29 July and 7 August 2020. Ad26.COV2.S consisted of a replication-incompetent adenovirus type 26 vector by which a prefusion-stabilized SARS-CoV-2 spike protein from the original Wuhan strain was expressed. The immunoSEQ Assay was used to sequence TCRbeta CDR3 regions. After extraction, genomic DNA underwent amplification by bias-controlled multiplex PCR, followed by high-throughput sequencing. The authors' analysis ran thus. To quantify the absolute abundance of every unique TCRbeta CDR3 region, sequences were collapsed and filtered. T cell fraction was estimated by normalizing TCRbeta template counts to usable DNA, which was measured by amplifying reference genes present in all nucleated cells. Repertoire TCRs were annotated as SARS-CoV-2-specific when V gene, CDR3 amino acid sequence and J gene were exactly matched to a known reactive TCR set. The reference SARS-CoV-2 TCR set came from MIRA and was filtered for enrichment in COVID-19-positive ImmuneCODE repertoires, removing public or cross-reactive TCRs. Using the MIRA antigens, annotated TCRs were further analysed by specific ORF or by position within an ORF. Depth was the summed frequency of annotated unique rearrangements, while breadth was defined as annotated unique rearrangements over total unique productive rearrangements. Group comparisons of TCR breadth used two-sided Wilcoxon rank-sum tests. The immuneACCESS repertoire file appears here via TCRdb, limited to in-frame rearrangements. These files lack a portion of the clones; in checked studies, under half of the deficit traces to unresolved V genes, and the cause of the others is not known. From that table come the V and J calls and clone size; the DNA was used to work out D and trimming. The sample table lists about 680,000 clones, about 90% of them with a count of one. The biggest ten clones account for roughly 1.5% of the sample.

The clonotype comes from a person between 18 and 60 years old who received the Ad26.COV2.S COVID-19 vaccine or a placebo. Rearrangement joined TRBV5-1 to TRBJ2-1, and 10 bases in between align with TRBD2. The sequencing here drew on peripheral blood, taken in a trial of Ad26.COV2.S vaccine versus placebo. The DNA reads as follows: TGCGCCAGCAGCTTGGGGACTAGCGGCAATGAGCAGTTCTTC. It translates as CASSLGTSGNEQFF.